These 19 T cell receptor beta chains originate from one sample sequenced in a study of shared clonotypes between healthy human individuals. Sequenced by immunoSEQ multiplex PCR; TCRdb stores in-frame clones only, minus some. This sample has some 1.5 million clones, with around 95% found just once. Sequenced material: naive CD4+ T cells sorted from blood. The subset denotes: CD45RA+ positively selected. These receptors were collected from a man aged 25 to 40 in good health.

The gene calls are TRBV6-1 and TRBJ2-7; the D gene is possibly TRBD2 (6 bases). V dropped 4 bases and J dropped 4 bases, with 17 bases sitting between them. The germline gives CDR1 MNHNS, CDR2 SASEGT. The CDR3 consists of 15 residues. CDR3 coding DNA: TGTGCCAGCAGTGTCCACATCTCCCGGGGGTACGAGCAGTACTTC. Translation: CASSVHISRGYEQYF.

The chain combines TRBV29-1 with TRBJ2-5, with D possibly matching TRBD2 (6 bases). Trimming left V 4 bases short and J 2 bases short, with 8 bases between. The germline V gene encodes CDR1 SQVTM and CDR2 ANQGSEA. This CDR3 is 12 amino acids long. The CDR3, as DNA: TGCAGCGTTGCGGAGGGACAAGAGACCCAGTACTTC. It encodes CSVAEGQETQYF.

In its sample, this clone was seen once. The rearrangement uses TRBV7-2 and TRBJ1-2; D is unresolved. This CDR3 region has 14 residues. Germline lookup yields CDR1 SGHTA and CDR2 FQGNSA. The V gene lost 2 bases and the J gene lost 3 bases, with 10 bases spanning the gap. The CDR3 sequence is CASSLYSRDYGYTF. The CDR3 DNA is TGTGCCAGCAGCTTATATAGCCGGGACTATGGCTACACCTTC. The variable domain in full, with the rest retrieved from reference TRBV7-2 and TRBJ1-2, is GAGVSQSPSNKVTEKGKDVELRCDPISGHTALYWYRQSLGQGLEFLIYFQGNSAPDKSGLPSDRFSAERTGGSVSTLTIQRTQQEDSAVYLCASSLYSRDYGYTFGSGTRLTVV.

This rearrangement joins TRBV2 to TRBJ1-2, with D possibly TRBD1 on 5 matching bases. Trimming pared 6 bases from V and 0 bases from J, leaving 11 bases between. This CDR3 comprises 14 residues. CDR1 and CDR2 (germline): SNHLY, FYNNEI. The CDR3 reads CASRGPGPNYGYTF. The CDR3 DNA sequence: TGTGCCAGCAGGGGCCCGGGGCCTAACTATGGCTACACCTTC.

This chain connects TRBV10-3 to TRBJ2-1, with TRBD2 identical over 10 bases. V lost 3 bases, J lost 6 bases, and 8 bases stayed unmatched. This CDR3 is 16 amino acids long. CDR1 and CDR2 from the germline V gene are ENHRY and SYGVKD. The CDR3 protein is CAISDLTSGIPNEQFF. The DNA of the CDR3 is TGTGCCATCAGTGACCTTACTAGCGGGATTCCCAATGAGCAGTTCTTC.

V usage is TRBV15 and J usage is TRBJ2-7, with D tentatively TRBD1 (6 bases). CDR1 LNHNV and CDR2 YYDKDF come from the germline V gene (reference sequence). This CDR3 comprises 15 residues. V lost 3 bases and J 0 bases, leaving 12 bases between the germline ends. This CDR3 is CATSSGRGNSYEQYF. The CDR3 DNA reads TGTGCCACCAGCAGCGGAAGGGGGAACTCCTACGAGCAGTACTTC.

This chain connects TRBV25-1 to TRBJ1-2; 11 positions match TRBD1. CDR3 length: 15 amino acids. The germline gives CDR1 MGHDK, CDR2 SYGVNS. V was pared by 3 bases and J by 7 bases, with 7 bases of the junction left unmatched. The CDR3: CASSDPGQGDSGYTF. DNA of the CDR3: TGTGCCAGCAGTGACCCGGGACAGGGGGATAGTGGCTACACCTTC.

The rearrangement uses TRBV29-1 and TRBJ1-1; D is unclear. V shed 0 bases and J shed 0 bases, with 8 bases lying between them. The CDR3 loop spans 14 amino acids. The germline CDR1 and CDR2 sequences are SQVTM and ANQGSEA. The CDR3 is CSVEDLLVNTEAFF. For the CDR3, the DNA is TGCAGCGTTGAAGATCTTCTGGTGAACACTGAAGCTTTCTTT.

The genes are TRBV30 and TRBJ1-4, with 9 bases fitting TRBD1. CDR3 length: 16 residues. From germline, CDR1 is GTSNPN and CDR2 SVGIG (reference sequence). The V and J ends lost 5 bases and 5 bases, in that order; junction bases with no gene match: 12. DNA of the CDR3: TGTGCCTGGGCAAAACGGACAGGGGATCGAAATGAAAAACTGTTTTTT. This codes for CAWAKRTGDRNEKLFF.

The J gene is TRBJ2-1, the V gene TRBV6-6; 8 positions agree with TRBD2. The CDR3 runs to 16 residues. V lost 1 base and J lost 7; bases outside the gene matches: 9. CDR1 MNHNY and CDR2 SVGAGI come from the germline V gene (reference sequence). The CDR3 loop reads CASSYWGGRSQNEQFF. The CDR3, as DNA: TGTGCCAGCAGTTACTGGGGCGGGAGGAGTCAGAATGAGCAGTTCTTC.

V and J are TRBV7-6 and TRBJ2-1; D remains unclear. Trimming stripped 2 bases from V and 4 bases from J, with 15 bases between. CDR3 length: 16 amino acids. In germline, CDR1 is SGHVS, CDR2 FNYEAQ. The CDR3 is CASSLSPPGIYNEQFF. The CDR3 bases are TGTGCCAGCAGCTTAAGTCCCCCTGGTATATACAATGAGCAGTTCTTC.

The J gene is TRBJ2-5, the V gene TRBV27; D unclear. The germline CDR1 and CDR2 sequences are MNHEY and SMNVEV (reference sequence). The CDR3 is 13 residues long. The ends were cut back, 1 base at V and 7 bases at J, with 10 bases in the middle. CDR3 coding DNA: TGTGCCAGCAGTTTATTGTCCCCCCCGACCCAGTACTTC. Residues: CASSLLSPPTQYF.

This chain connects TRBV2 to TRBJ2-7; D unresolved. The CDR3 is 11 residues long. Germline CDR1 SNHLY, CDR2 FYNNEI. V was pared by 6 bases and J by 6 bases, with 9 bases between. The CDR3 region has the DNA TGTGCCAGCAGCCATGATGGCGAGCAGTACTTC. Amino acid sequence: CASSHDGEQYF.

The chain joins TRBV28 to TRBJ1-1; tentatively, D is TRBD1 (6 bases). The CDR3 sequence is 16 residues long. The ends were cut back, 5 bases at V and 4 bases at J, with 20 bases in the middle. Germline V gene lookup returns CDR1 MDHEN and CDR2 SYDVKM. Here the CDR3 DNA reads TGTGCCAGCAGTCTTATGACAGGACTGAGCAGCACTGAAGCTTTCTTT. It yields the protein CASSLMTGLSSTEAFF.

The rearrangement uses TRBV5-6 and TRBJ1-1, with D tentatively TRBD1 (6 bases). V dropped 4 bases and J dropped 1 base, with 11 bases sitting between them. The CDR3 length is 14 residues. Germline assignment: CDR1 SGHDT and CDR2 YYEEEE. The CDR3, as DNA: TGTGCCAGCAGCCCCGACAGGCGGAACACTGAAGCTTTCTTT. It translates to CASSPDRRNTEAFF.

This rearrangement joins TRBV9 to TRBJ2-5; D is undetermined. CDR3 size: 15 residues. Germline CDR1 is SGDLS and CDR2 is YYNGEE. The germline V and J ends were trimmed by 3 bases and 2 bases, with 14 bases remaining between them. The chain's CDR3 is CASSARVGIQETQYF. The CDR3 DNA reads TGTGCCAGCAGCGCCCGGGTTGGGATTCAAGAGACCCAGTACTTC.

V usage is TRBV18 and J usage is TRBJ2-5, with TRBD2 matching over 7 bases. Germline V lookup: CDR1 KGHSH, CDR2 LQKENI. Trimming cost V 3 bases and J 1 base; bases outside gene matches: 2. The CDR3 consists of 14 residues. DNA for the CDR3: TGTGCCAGCTCACCCACTAGCGCCCAAGAGACCCAGTACTTC. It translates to CASSPTSAQETQYF.

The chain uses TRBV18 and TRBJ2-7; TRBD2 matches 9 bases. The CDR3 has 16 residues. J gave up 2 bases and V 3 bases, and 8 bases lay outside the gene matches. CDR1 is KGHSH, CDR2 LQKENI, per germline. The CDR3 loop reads CASSPLTSGPPYEQYF. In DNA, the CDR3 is TGTGCCAGCTCACCCCTAACTAGCGGGCCGCCCTACGAGCAGTACTTC.

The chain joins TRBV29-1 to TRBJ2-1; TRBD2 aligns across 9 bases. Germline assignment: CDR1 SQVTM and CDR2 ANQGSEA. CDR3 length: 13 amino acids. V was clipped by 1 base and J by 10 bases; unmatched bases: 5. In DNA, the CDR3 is TGCAGCGTTGAAGCCCCTAGCGGGATAGAGCAGTTCTTC. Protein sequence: CSVEAPSGIEQFF.